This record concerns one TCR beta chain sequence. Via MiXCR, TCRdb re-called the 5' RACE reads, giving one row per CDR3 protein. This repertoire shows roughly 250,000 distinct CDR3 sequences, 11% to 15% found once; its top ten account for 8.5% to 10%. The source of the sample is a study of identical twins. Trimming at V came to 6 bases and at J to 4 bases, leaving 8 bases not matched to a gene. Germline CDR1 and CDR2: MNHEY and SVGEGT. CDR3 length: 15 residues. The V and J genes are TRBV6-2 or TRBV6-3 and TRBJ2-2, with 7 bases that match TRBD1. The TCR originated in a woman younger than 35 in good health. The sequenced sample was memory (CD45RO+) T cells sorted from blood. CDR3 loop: CASRTRDRVTGELFF. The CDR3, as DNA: TGTGCCAGCAGAACCCGGGACAGAGTCACCGGGGAGCTGTTTTTT.